The 5 T cell receptor beta chains given below trace back to one sample, sequenced in a study of T cell responses to AZD1222 COVID-19 vaccine. This table comes from immunoSEQ multiplex PCR, and its TCRdb copy is limited to in-frame clones, with some not included. The table has some 140,000 clones, about nine tenths seen once. The starting material was peripheral blood, obtained 28 days after the second AZD1222 dose. These receptors originate from an adult who received the AZD1222 COVID-19 vaccine.

V and J are TRBV5-5 and TRBJ2-3, with 11 bases matching TRBD2. The CDR3 contains 18 residues. J was trimmed by 0 bases and V by 3 bases; bases with no gene match: 9. Germline CDR1 and CDR2: SGHKS and YYEKEE (reference sequence). The CDR3 DNA reads TGTGCCAGCAGCTCATTTCTAGCGGGGGGCCCTAGCACAGATACGCAGTATTTT. This gives the protein CASSSFLAGGPSTDTQYF.

The table lists this clone with many counts. The rearrangement uses TRBV29-1 and TRBJ1-2, with 8 bases fitting TRBD1. This CDR3 has 15 residues. Germline V gene sequence: CDR1 SQVTM, CDR2 ANQGSEA. V shed 4 bases and J 8 bases; nucleotides not matched to a gene: 15. DNA for the CDR3: TGCAGCGTTGGTGGCGGGACAGGACCTATGCGCGGCTACACCTTC. Translating it yields CSVGGGTGPMRGYTF.

There are a few counts of this clone. The chain carries TRBV19 and TRBJ2-1, with 12 bases matching TRBD2. Germline-derived CDR1 and CDR2 are LNHDA and SQIVND (reference sequence). This CDR3 spans 16 amino acids. V lost 3 bases, J lost 9 bases, and 9 bases stayed unmatched. The DNA for the CDR3 is TGTGCCAGTAGTATCCCGACTAGCGGGAGCTTCAGTGAGCAGTTCTTC. This codes for CASSIPTSGSFSEQFF.

This chain connects TRBV7-9 to TRBJ1-6, with a weak D call TRBD1 (6 bases). The CDR3 is made up of 13 amino acids. Trimming removed 6 bases from V and 7 bases from J, with 10 bases in between. The germline gives CDR1 SEHNR, CDR2 FQNEAQ (reference sequence). For the CDR3, the DNA is TGTGCCAGCAGTTGGGACATAAATTCACCCCTCCACTTT. It specifies CASSWDINSPLHF.

This chain uses TRBV3-1 (or the pseudogene TRBV3-2) with TRBJ2-7; D is undetermined. V gave up 3 bases and J gave up 2 bases, with 8 bases separating them. This CDR3 contains 13 residues. The V gene's germline CDR1 is LGHDT and CDR2 YNNKEL (reference sequence). The CDR3 sequence is CASSHGPTYEQYF. The CDR3 region has the DNA TGTGCCAGCAGCCACGGGCCTACCTACGAGCAGTACTTC.